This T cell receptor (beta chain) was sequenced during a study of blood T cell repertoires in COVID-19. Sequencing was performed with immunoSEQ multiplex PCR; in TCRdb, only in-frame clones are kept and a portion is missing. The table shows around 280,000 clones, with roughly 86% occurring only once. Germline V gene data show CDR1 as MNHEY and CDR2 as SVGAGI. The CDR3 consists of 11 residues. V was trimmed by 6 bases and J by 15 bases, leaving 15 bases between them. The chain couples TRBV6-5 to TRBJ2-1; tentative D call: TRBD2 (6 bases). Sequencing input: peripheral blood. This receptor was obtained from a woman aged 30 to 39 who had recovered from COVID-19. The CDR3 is CASRSERALFF. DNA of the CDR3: TGTGCCAGCAGGAGCGAGCGGGCCCTGTTCTTC.